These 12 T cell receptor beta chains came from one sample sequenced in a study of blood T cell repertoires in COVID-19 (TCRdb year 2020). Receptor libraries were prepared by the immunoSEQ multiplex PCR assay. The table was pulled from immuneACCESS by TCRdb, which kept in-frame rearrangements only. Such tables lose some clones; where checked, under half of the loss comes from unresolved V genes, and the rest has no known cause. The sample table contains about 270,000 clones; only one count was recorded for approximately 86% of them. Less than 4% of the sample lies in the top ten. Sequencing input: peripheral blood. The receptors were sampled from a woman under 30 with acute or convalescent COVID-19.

As DNA, the CDR3 is TGTGCCAGCAGTTACTCGAGCTCCTATAATTCACCCCTCCACTTT. Its protein is CASSYSSSYNSPLHF. The V call is TRBV6-2 or TRBV6-3, the J call TRBJ1-6; D ambiguous. In germline, CDR1 is MNHEY, CDR2 SVGEGT. Between the trimmed V and J ends, which lost 0 bases and 0 bases, there was a span of 3 bases. The CDR3 spans 15 residues.

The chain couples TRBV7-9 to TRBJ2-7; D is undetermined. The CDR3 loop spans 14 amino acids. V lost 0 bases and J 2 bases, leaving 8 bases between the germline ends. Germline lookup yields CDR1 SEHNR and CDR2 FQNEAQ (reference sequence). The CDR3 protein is CASSLASSAYEQYF. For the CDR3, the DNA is TGTGCCAGCAGCTTAGCCAGTTCTGCCTACGAGCAGTACTTC.

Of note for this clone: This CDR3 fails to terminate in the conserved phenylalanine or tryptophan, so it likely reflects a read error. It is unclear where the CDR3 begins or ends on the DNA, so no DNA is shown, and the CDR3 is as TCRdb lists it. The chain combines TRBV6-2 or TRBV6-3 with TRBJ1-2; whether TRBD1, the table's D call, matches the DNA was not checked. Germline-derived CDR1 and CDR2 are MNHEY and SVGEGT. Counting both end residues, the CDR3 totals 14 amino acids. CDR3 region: CASSAGQGATTFHV.

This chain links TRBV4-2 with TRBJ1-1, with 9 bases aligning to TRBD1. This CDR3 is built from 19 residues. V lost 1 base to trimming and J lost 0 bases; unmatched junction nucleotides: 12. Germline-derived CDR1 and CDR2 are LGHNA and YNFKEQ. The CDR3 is CASSQVLWTGERMNTEAFF. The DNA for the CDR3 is TGTGCCAGCAGCCAAGTTCTCTGGACAGGGGAGAGGATGAACACTGAAGCTTTCTTT.

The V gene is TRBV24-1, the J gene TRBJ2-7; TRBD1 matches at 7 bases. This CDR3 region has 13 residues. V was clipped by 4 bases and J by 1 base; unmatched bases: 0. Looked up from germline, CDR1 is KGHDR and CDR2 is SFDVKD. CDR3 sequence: CATSETGSYEQYF. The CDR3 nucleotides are TGTGCCACCAGTGAGACAGGGTCCTACGAGCAGTACTTC.

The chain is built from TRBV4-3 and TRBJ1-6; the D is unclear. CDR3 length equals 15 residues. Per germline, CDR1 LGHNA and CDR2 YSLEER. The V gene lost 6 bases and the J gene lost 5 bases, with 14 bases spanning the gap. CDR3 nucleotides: TGCGCCAGCAGGTCGGAGGCCCGTCATAATTCACCCCTCCACTTT. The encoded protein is CASRSEARHNSPLHF.

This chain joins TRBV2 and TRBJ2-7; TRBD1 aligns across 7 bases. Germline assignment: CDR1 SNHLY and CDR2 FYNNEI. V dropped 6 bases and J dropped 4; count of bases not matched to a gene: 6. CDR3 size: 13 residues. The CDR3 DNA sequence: TGTGCCAGCAGCCGACAGGGACATTACGAGCAGTACTTC. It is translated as CASSRQGHYEQYF.

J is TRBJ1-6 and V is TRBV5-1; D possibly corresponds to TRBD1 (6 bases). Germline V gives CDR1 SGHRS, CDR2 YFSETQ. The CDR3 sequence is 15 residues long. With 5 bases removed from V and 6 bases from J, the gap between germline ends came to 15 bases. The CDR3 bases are TGCGCCAGCAGGCCTCCGACAGGTGCTAATTCACCCCTCCACTTT. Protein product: CASRPPTGANSPLHF.

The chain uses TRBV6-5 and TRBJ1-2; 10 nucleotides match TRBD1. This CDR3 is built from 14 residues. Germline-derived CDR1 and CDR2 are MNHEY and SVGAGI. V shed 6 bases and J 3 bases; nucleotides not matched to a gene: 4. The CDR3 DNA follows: TGTGCCAGCAGGACTGGACAGGGGGACTATGGCTACACCTTC. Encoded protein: CASRTGQGDYGYTF.

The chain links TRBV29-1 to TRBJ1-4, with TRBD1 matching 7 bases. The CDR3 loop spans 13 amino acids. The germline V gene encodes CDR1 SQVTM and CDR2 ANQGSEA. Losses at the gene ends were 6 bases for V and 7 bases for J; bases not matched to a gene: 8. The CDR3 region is CSVSTGAGEKLFF. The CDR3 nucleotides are TGCAGCGTCTCAACAGGGGCCGGTGAAAAACTGTTTTTT.

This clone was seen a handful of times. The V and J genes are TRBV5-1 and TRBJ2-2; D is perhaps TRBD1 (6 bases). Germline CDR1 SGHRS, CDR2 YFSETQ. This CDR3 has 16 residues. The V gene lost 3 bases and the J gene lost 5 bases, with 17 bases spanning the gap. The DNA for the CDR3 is TGCGCCAGCAGCTCACTTGGACAGAGAGCTACCGGGGAGCTGTTTTTT. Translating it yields CASSSLGQRATGELFF.

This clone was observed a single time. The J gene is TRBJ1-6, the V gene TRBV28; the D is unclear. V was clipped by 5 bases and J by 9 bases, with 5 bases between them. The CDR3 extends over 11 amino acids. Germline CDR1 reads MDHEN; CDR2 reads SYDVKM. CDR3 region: CASSRGSPLHF. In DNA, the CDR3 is TGTGCCAGCAGTCGGGGTTCACCCCTCCACTTT.